Given below is one TCR beta chain in context. This CDR3 is built from 14 residues. Germline V gene data show CDR1 as MNHEY and CDR2 as SMNVEV (reference sequence). The data derive from a study of T cells expressing NK-cell markers. UMI-tagged 5'RACE template switching yielded the TCR beta cDNA. Following a re-call of the 5' RACE reads, TCRdb has one entry per CDR3 protein and lacks DNA. In all, the sample yields about 300,000 distinct CDR3 sequences. The sequencing input was blood T cells: a sorted CD56 or NKG2C T cell subset, CD4+ or CD8+ T cells, or bulk PBMC T cells (not recorded which). The chain is built from TRBV27 and TRBJ2-2; TCRdb's D call of TRBD2 is untestable without DNA. This clonotype was sampled from a woman aged 18 to 75 in good health. The CDR3 loop reads CASLGQGRTGELFF.